The 18 T cell receptor beta chains listed next were all sequenced from one sample in a study of quantifying T cell responses using KT2 cells. The overall study: cDNA was made from DNase-treated RNA using alpha and beta constant primers.

The cDNA 3' end received a ligated oligonucleotide with a UMI. First-round PCR used three to four cycles and beta primers RC1.1 and RC1.2 covering TRBC1 and TRBC2. One entry per CDR3 protein, called by TCRdb with MiXCR from the UMI-ligation and nested PCR reads. The sample lists 45,000 to 65,000 distinct CDR3 sequences, over 9% seen once, with roughly 9% in the top ten. The material sequenced was PBMCs spiked with cells of the T cell clone KT2. All receptors derive from a human donor.

This clonotype was seen a handful of times. V is TRBV6-6 and J is TRBJ1-5, with a weak D call TRBD1 (5 bases). The CDR3 is made up of 13 amino acids. Per the germline V gene, CDR1 is MNHNY and CDR2 is SVGAGI (reference sequence). V lost 5 bases, J lost 6 bases, and 11 bases lay in between. The CDR3 sequence: CASSPQGPQPQHF. CDR3 nucleotide sequence: TGTGCCAGCAGTCCCCAGGGCCCTCAGCCCCAGCATTTT.

This clonotype was seen ten or more times. The V call is TRBV6-2 or TRBV6-3, the J call TRBJ2-3; a possible D gene is TRBD2 (5 bases). The CDR3 totals 17 residues. Germline CDR1 and CDR2: MNHEY and SVGEGT. V lost 3 bases and J lost 2, with 18 bases in between. The CDR3 is CASSYPPRSGITDTQYF. CDR3 sequence (DNA): TGTGCCAGCAGTTATCCGCCGAGAAGCGGAATCACAGATACGCAGTATTTT.

In its sample, this clonotype was seen many times. This chain connects TRBV7-3 to TRBJ2-5; D unresolved. CDR3 length: 13 amino acids. Trimming cost V 2 bases and J 2 bases, with 6 bases left between them. CDR1 is SGHTA and CDR2 is FQGTGA in the germline V gene. The chain's CDR3 is CASSLRVQETQYF. The DNA for the CDR3 is TGTGCCAGCAGCTTACGCGTACAAGAGACCCAGTACTTC. The whole variable domain, remainder taken from reference TRBV7-3 and TRBJ2-5, is GAGVSQTPSNKVTEKGKYVELRCDPISGHTALYWYRQSLGQGPEFLIYFQGTGAADDSGLPNDRFFAVRPEGSVSTLKIQRTERGDSAVYLCASSLRVQETQYFGPGTRLLVL.

This rearrangement joins TRBV6-6 to TRBJ1-1, with a weak D call TRBD1 (5 bases). CDR1 and CDR2 from the germline V gene are MNHNY and SVGAGI (reference sequence). Trimming stripped 0 bases from V and 10 bases from J, with 12 bases between. This CDR3 comprises 13 residues. The CDR3, as DNA: TGTGCCAGCAGTTACTCGAGGCAGGGCGTAGCTTTCTTT. Its protein product is CASSYSRQGVAFF.

The rearrangement links TRBV20-1 to TRBJ2-7; 7 bases are a match to TRBD2. Trimming removed 3 bases from V and 5 bases from J; junction bases left unmatched: 10. The CDR3 runs to 14 residues. The germline V gene encodes CDR1 DFQATT and CDR2 SNEGSKA (reference sequence). In DNA, the CDR3 is TGCAGTGCTAGTGGGTGGGGGGGTTCGGACGAGCAGTACTTC. This sequence encodes CSASGWGGSDEQYF.

The V and J genes are TRBV20-1 and TRBJ2-1; D is perhaps TRBD1 (5 bases). Germline loops: CDR1 DFQATT, CDR2 SNEGSKA (reference sequence). The CDR3 covers 13 residues. Between the trimmed V and J ends, which lost 3 bases and 3 bases, there was a span of 9 bases. The CDR3 protein is CSASRGDYNEQFF. As DNA, the CDR3 is TGCAGTGCTAGTAGGGGCGACTACAATGAGCAGTTCTTC.

V usage is TRBV10-3 and J usage is TRBJ2-7, with D unresolved. The length of the CDR3 is 15 residues. V was clipped by 0 bases and J by 2 bases, with 11 bases between them. Germline CDR1 reads ENHRY; CDR2 reads SYGVKD. The CDR3 loop reads CAISESQVATYEQYF. In DNA form, the CDR3 reads TGTGCCATCAGTGAGTCTCAGGTCGCGACCTACGAGCAGTACTTC.

This clonotype was seen only a few times. V gene TRBV6-5 combines with J gene TRBJ2-1; no firm D call. V was clipped by 7 bases and J by 0 bases, with 13 bases between them. Germline V gene sequence: CDR1 MNHEY, CDR2 SVGAGI. The CDR3 has 15 residues. The CDR3 spells CASTKNLISYNEQFF. The CDR3, as DNA: TGTGCCAGCACCAAGAACCTAATCTCCTACAATGAGCAGTTCTTC.

This clonotype was seen ten or more times. The rearrangement links TRBV11-3 to TRBJ1-1, with TRBD1 as a possible D gene (6 bases). Germline V gene lookup returns CDR1 SGHNT and CDR2 YENEEA. The CDR3 consists of 13 residues. V dropped 4 bases and J dropped 8 bases, with 14 bases sitting between them. The CDR3 reads CASSSGVGAEAFF. The CDR3 nucleotides read TGTGCCAGCAGCTCCGGCGTGGGGGCGGAAGCTTTCTTT.

This clonotype was found a few times. This rearrangement joins TRBV6-1 to TRBJ1-1; D call uncertain. V was cut by 3 bases and J by 11 bases, with 10 bases left in between. The CDR3 length is 11 residues. Germline V lookup: CDR1 MNHNS, CDR2 SASEGT. The CDR3 region is CASSEFNRAFF. In nucleotides, the CDR3 is TGTGCCAGCAGTGAGTTCAACCGGGCTTTCTTT.

The chain carries TRBV10-1 and TRBJ2-7; 9 nucleotides line up with TRBD1. CDR3 length equals 12 residues. Germline loops: CDR1 WNHNN, CDR2 SYGVQD (reference sequence). Trimming cost V 8 bases and J 3 bases; bases outside gene matches: 2. The CDR3 DNA follows: TGCGCCAGCGGGGACAGGGTCTACGAGCAGTACTTC. Amino acid sequence: CASGDRVYEQYF.

The V and J genes are TRBV6-2 or TRBV6-3 and TRBJ2-1; the match to TRBD2 covers 9 bases. Germline trimming cut 2 bases from V and 6 bases from J; bases unmatched to any gene: 5. Germline assignment: CDR1 MNHEY and CDR2 SVGEGT. The CDR3 sequence is 15 residues long. The CDR3 spells CASSYGGGRANEQFF. In DNA, the CDR3 is TGTGCCAGCAGTTACGGTGGCGGGAGGGCCAATGAGCAGTTCTTC.

The chain is built from TRBV6-1 and TRBJ2-2, with D unclear. CDR1 and CDR2 (germline): MNHNS, SASEGT. The CDR3 runs to 17 residues. Trimming pared 4 bases from V and 1 base from J, leaving 16 bases between. The CDR3 region has the DNA TGTGCCAGCAGTGTAAGGGATGTCAATTGGAACACCGGGGAGCTGTTTTTT. This sequence encodes CASSVRDVNWNTGELFF.

This clonotype came up many times. The gene calls are TRBV2 and TRBJ2-3; 7 bases are a match to TRBD1. The CDR3 has 16 amino acids. The ends lost 6 bases at V and 2 bases at J; junction bases unmatched: 11. Germline assignment: CDR1 SNHLY and CDR2 FYNNEI. Written as DNA, the CDR3 is TGTGCCAGCAGCTTTAGACAGGGCCCCTTCACAGATACGCAGTATTTT. It encodes CASSFRQGPFTDTQYF.

This clonotype turned up a few times. The genes are TRBV2 and TRBJ1-4, with D possibly matching TRBD1 (5 bases). Germline V lookup: CDR1 SNHLY, CDR2 FYNNEI. The V end lost 8 bases, the J end lost 4 bases, and 14 bases lay between the germline ends. There are 14 residues in the CDR3. The chain's CDR3 is CASATGGYNEKLFF. The CDR3 DNA reads as TGTGCCAGCGCAACAGGAGGATATAATGAAAAACTGTTTTTT.

J is TRBJ2-3 and V is TRBV7-2; D is possibly TRBD2 (6 bases). There are 16 residues in the CDR3. Deletions cut 5 bases from V and 1 base from J, with 16 bases between. Germline V lookup: CDR1 SGHTA, CDR2 FQGNSA. The DNA for the CDR3 is TGTGCCAGCAGCCTAGACCAACTAGCAGGCACAGATACGCAGTATTTT. Translated: CASSLDQLAGTDTQYF.

This clonotype occurred many times. This chain links TRBV20-1 with TRBJ1-4, with 8 bases identical to TRBD1. The CDR3 spans 15 residues. Germline V gene lookup returns CDR1 DFQATT and CDR2 SNEGSKA (reference sequence). V trimming: 6 bases; J trimming: 7 bases; junction bases outside the gene matches: 13. CDR3 nucleotides: TGCAGTGCCCCTCCTCCAGGGGGCGGAGGTGAAAAACTGTTTTTT. Encoded protein: CSAPPPGGGGEKLFF.

Many counts were recorded for this clonotype. CDR3 nucleotide sequence: TGTGCCAGCAGTTTAGGACCGCGTTCGTACGAGCAGTACTTC. Residues: CASSLGPRSYEQYF. This chain links TRBV12-3 or TRBV12-4 with TRBJ2-7; D is uncertain. CDR3 length equals 14 residues. V was trimmed by 1 base and J by 4 bases, leaving 11 bases between them.